Presented here are 23 T cell receptor beta chains from one specimen sequenced in a study of T cell repertoires in cytomegalovirus infection. TCRdb passed the reads through MiXCR, listing each CDR3 protein once. The sample has more than 400,000 distinct CDR3 sequences, about 25% seen once; the top ten hold over 10%. The sequenced sample was PBMCs. Every receptor here comes from a human donor in good health (CMV status not recorded). Some clones in this sample may be carry-over from other donors' samples.

This clonotype was seen more than once but under ten times. The gene calls are TRBV19 and TRBJ1-2, with 8 bases lining up with TRBD1. This CDR3 comprises 11 residues. Germline-derived CDR1 and CDR2 are LNHDA and SQIVND (reference sequence). With V trimmed by 5 bases and J by 14 bases, 7 bases remained unmatched. CDR3 sequence: CASSLKTGVTF. CDR3 bases: TGTGCCAGTAGTCTTAAGACAGGGGTTACCTTC.

This rearrangement joins TRBV7-9 to TRBJ2-5; TRBD1 might be the D (6 bases). The CDR3 is 15 amino acids. With 1 base removed from V and 5 bases from J, the gap between germline ends came to 14 bases. Germline CDR1 reads SEHNR; CDR2 reads FQNEAQ (reference sequence). The DNA for the CDR3 is TGTGCCAGCAGCTTAGGGGGAACAGGGCCCGAGACCCAGTACTTC. Protein product: CASSLGGTGPETQYF.

The chain joins TRBV7-2 to TRBJ2-1; 7 bases line up with TRBD1. Unmatched junction bases numbered 8, after V lost 0 bases and J lost 9 bases. The CDR3 extends over 15 amino acids. CDR1 and CDR2 from the germline V gene are SGHTA and FQGNSA. DNA for the CDR3: TGTGCCAGCAGCTTAGCCGGGACAGAGGAAGCTGAGCAGTTCTTC. Translation: CASSLAGTEEAEQFF.

In this sample, this clonotype turned up many times. The chain combines TRBV7-2 with TRBJ2-5; 7 nucleotides match TRBD2. V shed 4 bases and J 4 bases; nucleotides not matched to a gene: 9. This CDR3 contains 15 residues. The germline V gene encodes CDR1 SGHTA and CDR2 FQGNSA. CDR3 nucleotide sequence: TGTGCCAGCAGCTCCTTGACTAGCCGGGGAGAGACCCAGTACTTC. It encodes CASSSLTSRGETQYF.

The chain employs TRBV28 and TRBJ1-2; D gene unclear. V lost 7 bases to trimming and J lost 0 bases, with 12 bases between them. CDR1 and CDR2 (germline): MDHEN, SYDVKM. The CDR3 extends over 14 amino acids. The CDR3: CASTLSPANYGYTF. Written as DNA, the CDR3 is TGTGCCAGCACCCTGTCGCCAGCTAACTATGGCTACACCTTC.

This clonotype turned up a few times. The chain employs TRBV20-1 and TRBJ2-1; tentatively, D is TRBD1 (6 bases). CDR1 DFQATT and CDR2 SNEGSKA come from the germline V gene (reference sequence). The ends were cut back, 6 bases at V and 7 bases at J, with 25 bases in the middle. The CDR3 runs 16 residues. The CDR3 DNA sequence: TGCAGTGCGGAGACCTACAGGGATTTCCGAACTAATGAGCAGTTCTTC. It specifies CSAETYRDFRTNEQFF.

This clonotype has more than one count but fewer than ten. The chain employs TRBV6-1 and TRBJ1-1; possibly TRBD1 for D (5 bases). Germline lookup yields CDR1 MNHNS and CDR2 SASEGT. The CDR3 length is 15 residues. The V end was cut by 5 bases, the J end by 1 base, with 14 bases between. CDR3 in amino acids: CASSTREGGNTEAFF. CDR3 nucleotides: TGTGCCAGCAGTACCAGGGAGGGTGGGAACACTGAAGCTTTCTTT.

This clonotype was counted many times. The chain has TRBV7-2 and TRBJ1-1, with TRBD1 matching over 7 bases. The CDR3 runs 14 residues. Losses at the gene ends were 5 bases for V and 11 bases for J; bases not matched to a gene: 14. Germline V gene data show CDR1 as SGHTA and CDR2 as FQGNSA. The CDR3 coding sequence is TGTGCCAGCAGCCCCCAGCAATTGACAGGGCCGGCTTTCTTT. Its translation is CASSPQQLTGPAFF.

This rearrangement joins TRBV11-2 to TRBJ1-5; no reliable D call. Germline V CDR1 and CDR2: SGHAT, FQNNGV. This CDR3 is built from 14 residues. V gave up 4 bases and J gave up 4 bases, with 11 bases separating them. CDR3 residues: CASSSVRSNQPQHF. In DNA form, the CDR3 reads TGTGCCAGCAGCTCGGTTCGGTCGAATCAGCCCCAGCATTTT.

This clonotype has more than one count but fewer than ten. The V gene is TRBV6-6, the J gene TRBJ2-2; 9 nucleotides align to TRBD1. This CDR3 comprises 16 residues. V dropped 5 bases and J dropped 6; count of bases not matched to a gene: 10. Germline CDR1 MNHNY, CDR2 SVGAGI (reference sequence). This CDR3 is CASSPRDRVYAGELFF. For the CDR3, the DNA is TGTGCCAGCAGTCCTCGGGACAGGGTTTACGCCGGGGAGCTGTTTTTT.

This clonotype was seen only a few times. The V and J genes are TRBV20-1 and TRBJ1-1, with TRBD1 identical over 8 bases. Germline V gene lookup returns CDR1 DFQATT and CDR2 SNEGSKA (reference sequence). CDR3 length equals 14 residues. J was trimmed by 3 bases and V by 6 bases; bases with no gene match: 9. The CDR3 loop is CSARRTGRYTEAFF. Written as DNA, the CDR3 is TGCAGTGCGAGGAGGACAGGGCGATACACTGAAGCTTTCTTT.

In DNA, the CDR3 is TGTGCCAGCACCCATATCAGGAGCGTCGTGGGCGGATCGGCAGATACGCAGTATTTT. It yields the protein CASTHIRSVVGGSADTQYF. The rearrangement joins TRBV28 to TRBJ2-3, with D unclear. The CDR3 totals 19 residues. The germline CDR1 and CDR2 sequences are MDHEN and SYDVKM. Between the trimmed V and J ends, which lost 7 bases and 4 bases, there was a span of 30 bases.

V usage is TRBV20-1 and J usage is TRBJ2-3, with 8 bases fitting TRBD2. The junction had 7 bases not matched to a gene; V was cut back by 1 base and J by 4 bases. Germline CDR1 and CDR2: DFQATT and SNEGSKA (reference sequence). CDR3 size: 15 residues. CDR3: CSARVAGRSSDTQYF. The CDR3 nucleotides read TGCAGTGCTAGAGTAGCGGGAAGGAGTTCAGATACGCAGTATTTT.

This chain uses TRBV12-3 or TRBV12-4 with TRBJ1-6, with D hard to call. This CDR3 has 14 amino acids. V was trimmed by 3 bases and J by 5 bases, leaving 8 bases between them. The CDR3 loop is CASSFGAHNSPLHF. The CDR3 nucleotides are TGTGCCAGCAGTTTCGGAGCGCATAATTCACCCCTCCACTTT.

V usage is TRBV2 and J usage is TRBJ2-7, with TRBD1 identical over 8 bases. The germline gives CDR1 SNHLY, CDR2 FYNNEI. J gave up 1 base and V 6 bases, and 8 bases lay outside the gene matches. CDR3 size: 15 residues. The CDR3 sequence: CASRRGTGGSYEQYF. The CDR3 region has the DNA TGTGCCAGCAGGAGGGGGACAGGAGGGTCCTACGAGCAGTACTTC.

This chain links TRBV6-5 with TRBJ2-3; D is uncertain. The CDR3 is 14 amino acids. Trimming left V 5 bases short and J 0 bases short, with 9 bases between. From germline, CDR1 is MNHEY and CDR2 SVGAGI. The CDR3: CASSQQRSTDTQYF. The DNA of the CDR3 is TGTGCCAGCAGTCAGCAGCGAAGCACAGATACGCAGTATTTT.

The chain uses TRBV2 and TRBJ2-3, with 12 positions matching TRBD1. The germline V gene encodes CDR1 SNHLY and CDR2 FYNNEI. The CDR3 is 14 amino acids. V lost 6 bases and J lost 6; bases outside the gene matches: 4. The CDR3 DNA follows: TGTGCCAGCAGCCTCGGGACAGGGGGCGATACGCAGTATTTT. It specifies CASSLGTGGDTQYF.

This clonotype was recorded at least ten times. The chain recombines TRBV4-1 with TRBJ2-5, with TRBD2 matching over 11 bases. CDR1 and CDR2 from the germline V gene are MGHRA and YSYEKL. The CDR3 runs to 17 residues. With 3 bases clipped from V and 1 base from J, the junction kept 7 bases outside the gene matches. The CDR3 is CASSQGGLAGGQETQYF. CDR3 DNA sequence: TGCGCCAGCAGCCAGGGGGGTCTAGCGGGAGGCCAAGAGACCCAGTACTTC.

The table lists this clonotype with many counts. Here the CDR3 DNA reads TGTGCCAGCAGCTTCCGACTAGCGGGAGTGGAGACCCAGTACTTC. Protein product: CASSFRLAGVETQYF. V and J are TRBV7-8 and TRBJ2-5, with TRBD2 matching over 12 bases. CDR3 length: 15 amino acids. The junction had 4 bases not matched to a gene; V was cut back by 3 bases and J by 5 bases. Germline CDR1 and CDR2: SGHVS and FQNEAQ.

This clonotype was seen a handful of times. The chain joins TRBV7-2 to TRBJ2-3; D uncertain. This CDR3 has 13 residues. Germline lookup yields CDR1 SGHTA and CDR2 FQGNSA. Trimming left V 5 bases short and J 5 bases short, with 11 bases between. In DNA, the CDR3 is TGTGCCAGCAGCCCCTCAGTTATAGATACGCAGTATTTT. Residues: CASSPSVIDTQYF.

The chain couples TRBV4-1 to TRBJ1-6; tentatively, D is TRBD1 (5 bases). Trimming removed 4 bases at V and 5 bases at J, with 12 bases between. The CDR3 consists of 15 residues. Germline CDR1 reads MGHRA; CDR2 reads YSYEKL. The CDR3 DNA reads as TGCGCCAGCAGCCTCTTTCAGGGTCATAATTCACCCCTCCACTTT. Translating gives CASSLFQGHNSPLHF.

The V and J genes are TRBV20-1 and TRBJ1-5; D is unresolved. The CDR3 length is 13 residues. Germline V lookup: CDR1 DFQATT, CDR2 SNEGSKA (reference sequence). The V gene lost 5 bases and the J gene lost 2 bases, with 10 bases spanning the gap. In DNA, the CDR3 is TGCAGTGCTGGTGGTAGGGGCAATCAGCCCCAGCATTTT. This encodes CSAGGRGNQPQHF.

This clonotype came up a few times. The V and J genes are TRBV7-7 and TRBJ2-2; tentative D call: TRBD2 (5 bases). The germline CDR1 and CDR2 sequences are SSHAT and FNYEAQ (reference sequence). V lost 3 bases and J lost 3, with 11 bases in between. This CDR3 has 15 amino acids. The chain's CDR3 is CASSLDSPDTGELFF. CDR3 nucleotides: TGTGCCAGCAGCTTGGACTCTCCGGACACCGGGGAGCTGTTTTTT.